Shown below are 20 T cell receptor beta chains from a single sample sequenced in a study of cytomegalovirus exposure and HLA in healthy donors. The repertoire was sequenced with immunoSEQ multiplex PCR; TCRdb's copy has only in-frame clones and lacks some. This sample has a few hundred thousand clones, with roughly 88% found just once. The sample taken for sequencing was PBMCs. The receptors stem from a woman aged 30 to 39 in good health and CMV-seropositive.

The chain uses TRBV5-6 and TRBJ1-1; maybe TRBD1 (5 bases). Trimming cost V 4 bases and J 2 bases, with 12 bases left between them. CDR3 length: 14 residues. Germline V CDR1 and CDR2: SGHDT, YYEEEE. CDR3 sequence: CASSQTRGNTEAFF. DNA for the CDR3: TGTGCCAGCAGCCAAACTCGGGGCAACACTGAAGCTTTCTTT.

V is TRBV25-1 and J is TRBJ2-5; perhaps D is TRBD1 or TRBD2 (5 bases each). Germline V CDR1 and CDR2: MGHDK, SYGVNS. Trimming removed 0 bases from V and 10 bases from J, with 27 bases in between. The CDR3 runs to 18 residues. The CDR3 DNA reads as TGTGCCAGCAGTGAATATTATGACCCCCGGGACCGCGGTAGAGGCCAGTACTTC. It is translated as CASSEYYDPRDRGRGQYF.

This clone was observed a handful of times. CDR3 protein: CASSGEQKVFYGYTF. The DNA of the CDR3 is TGTGCCAGCTCAGGGGAACAGAAAGTATTCTATGGCTACACCTTC. This chain links TRBV18 with TRBJ1-2; D is ambiguous. Trimming shortened V by 5 bases and J by 4 bases, and 17 bases separated the two germline ends. The CDR3 extends over 15 amino acids. CDR1 and CDR2 from the germline V gene are KGHSH and LQKENI.

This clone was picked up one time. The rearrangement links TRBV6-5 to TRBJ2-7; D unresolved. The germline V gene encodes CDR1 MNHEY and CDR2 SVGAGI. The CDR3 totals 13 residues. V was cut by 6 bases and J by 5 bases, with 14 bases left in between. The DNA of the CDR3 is TGTGCCAGCAGCCACCCCGTATCCCACGAGCAGTACTTC. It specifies CASSHPVSHEQYF.

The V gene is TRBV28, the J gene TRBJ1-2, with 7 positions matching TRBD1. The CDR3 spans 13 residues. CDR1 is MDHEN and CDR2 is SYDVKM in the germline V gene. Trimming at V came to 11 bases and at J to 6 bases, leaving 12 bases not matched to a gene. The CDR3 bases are TGTGCCTGGCAATCCGGGACAGCTGATGGCTACACCTTC. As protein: CAWQSGTADGYTF.

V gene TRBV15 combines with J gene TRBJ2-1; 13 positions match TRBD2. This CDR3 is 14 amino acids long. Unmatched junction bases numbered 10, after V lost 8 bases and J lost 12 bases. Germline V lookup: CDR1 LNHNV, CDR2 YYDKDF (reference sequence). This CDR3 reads CATAPGLAGMWQFF. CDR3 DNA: TGTGCCACCGCTCCGGGACTAGCGGGAATGTGGCAGTTCTTC.

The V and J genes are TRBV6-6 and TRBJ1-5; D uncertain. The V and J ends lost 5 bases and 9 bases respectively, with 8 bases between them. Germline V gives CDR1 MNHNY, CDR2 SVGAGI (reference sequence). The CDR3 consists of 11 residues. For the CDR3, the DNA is TGTGCCAGCAGTCGACTGGGGCCCCAGCATTTT. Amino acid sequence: CASSRLGPQHF.

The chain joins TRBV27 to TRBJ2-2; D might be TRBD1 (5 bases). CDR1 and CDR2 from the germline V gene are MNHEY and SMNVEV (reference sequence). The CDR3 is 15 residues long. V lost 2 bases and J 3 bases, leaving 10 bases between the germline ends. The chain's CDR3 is CASSLSRAHTGELFF. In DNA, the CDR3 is TGTGCCAGCAGTTTAAGCAGGGCGCACACCGGGGAGCTGTTTTTT.

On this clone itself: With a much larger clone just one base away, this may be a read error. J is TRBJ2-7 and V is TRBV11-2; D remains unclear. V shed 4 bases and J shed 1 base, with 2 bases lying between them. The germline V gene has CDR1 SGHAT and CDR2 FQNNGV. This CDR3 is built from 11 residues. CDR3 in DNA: TGTGCCAGCAGCTCTTCCTACGAGCAGTACTTC. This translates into CASSSSYEQYF.

The CDR3 loop reads CASSYGGQGGNYGYTF. CDR3 bases: TGTGCCAGCAGTTACGGCGGACAGGGGGGAAACTATGGCTACACCTTC. V and J are TRBV27 and TRBJ1-2, with 10 bases matching TRBD1. Germline V gives CDR1 MNHEY, CDR2 SMNVEV (reference sequence). This CDR3 has 16 residues. The J segment lost 2 bases and the V segment lost 4 bases, leaving 7 bases of the junction unmatched.

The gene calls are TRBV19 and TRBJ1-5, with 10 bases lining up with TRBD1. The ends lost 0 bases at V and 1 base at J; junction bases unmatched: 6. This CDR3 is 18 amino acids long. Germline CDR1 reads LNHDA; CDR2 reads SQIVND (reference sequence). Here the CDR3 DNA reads TGTGCCAGTAGTATAGAATCGACGGGACAGGGGAGCAATCAGCCCCAGCATTTT. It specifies CASSIESTGQGSNQPQHF.

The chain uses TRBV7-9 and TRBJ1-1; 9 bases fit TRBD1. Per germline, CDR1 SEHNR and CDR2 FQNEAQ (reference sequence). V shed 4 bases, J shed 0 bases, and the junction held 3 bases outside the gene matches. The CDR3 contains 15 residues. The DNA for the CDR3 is TGTGCCAGCAGCTCACAGGGGGCGGTGAACACTGAAGCTTTCTTT. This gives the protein CASSSQGAVNTEAFF.

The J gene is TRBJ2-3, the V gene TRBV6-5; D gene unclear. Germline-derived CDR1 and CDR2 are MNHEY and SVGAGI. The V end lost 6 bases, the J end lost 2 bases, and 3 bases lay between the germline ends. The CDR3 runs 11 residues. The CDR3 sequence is CASSDTDTQYF. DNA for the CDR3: TGTGCCAGCAGCGACACAGATACGCAGTATTTT.

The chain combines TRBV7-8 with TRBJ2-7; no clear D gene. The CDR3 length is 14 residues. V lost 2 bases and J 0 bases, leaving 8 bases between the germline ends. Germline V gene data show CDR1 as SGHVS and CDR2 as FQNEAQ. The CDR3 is CASSLRSRSYEQYF. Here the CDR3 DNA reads TGTGCCAGCAGCTTACGATCCCGCTCCTACGAGCAGTACTTC.

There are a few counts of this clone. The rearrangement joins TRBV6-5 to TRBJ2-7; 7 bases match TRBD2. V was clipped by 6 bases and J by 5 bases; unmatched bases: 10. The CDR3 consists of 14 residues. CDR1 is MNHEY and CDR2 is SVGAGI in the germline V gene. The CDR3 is CASRSGTTLNEQYF. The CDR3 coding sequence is TGTGCCAGCAGAAGCGGGACTACCTTGAACGAGCAGTACTTC.

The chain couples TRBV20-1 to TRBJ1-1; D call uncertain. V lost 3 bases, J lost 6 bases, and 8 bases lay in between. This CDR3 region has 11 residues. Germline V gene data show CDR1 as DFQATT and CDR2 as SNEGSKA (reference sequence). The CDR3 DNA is TGCAGTGCTAGGACCCCCGCTGAAGCTTTCTTT. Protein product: CSARTPAEAFF.

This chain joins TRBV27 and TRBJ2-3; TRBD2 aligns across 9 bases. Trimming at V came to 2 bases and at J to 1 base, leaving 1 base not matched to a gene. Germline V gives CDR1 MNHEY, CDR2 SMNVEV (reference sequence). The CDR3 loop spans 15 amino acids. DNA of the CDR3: TGTGCCAGCAGTTTAGGCGGGAGGGGCACAGATACGCAGTATTTT. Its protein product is CASSLGGRGTDTQYF.

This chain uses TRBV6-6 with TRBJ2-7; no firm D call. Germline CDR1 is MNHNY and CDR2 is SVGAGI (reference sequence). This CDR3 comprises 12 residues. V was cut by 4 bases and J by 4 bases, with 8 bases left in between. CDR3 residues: CASSSGPYEQYF. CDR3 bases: TGTGCCAGCAGTTCCGGACCTTACGAGCAGTACTTC.

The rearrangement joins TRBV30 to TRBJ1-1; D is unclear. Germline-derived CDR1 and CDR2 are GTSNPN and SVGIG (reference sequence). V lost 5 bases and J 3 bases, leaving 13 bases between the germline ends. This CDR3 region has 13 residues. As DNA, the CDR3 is TGTGCCTGGGGGTGGGGTTTCCACACTGAAGCTTTCTTT. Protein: CAWGWGFHTEAFF.

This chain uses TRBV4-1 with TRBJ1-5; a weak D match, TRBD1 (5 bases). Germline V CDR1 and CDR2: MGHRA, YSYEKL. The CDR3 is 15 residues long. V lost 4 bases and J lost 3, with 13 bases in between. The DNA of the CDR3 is TGCGCCAGCAGCCCCTATGACAGCTTCAATCAGCCCCAGCATTTT. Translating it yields CASSPYDSFNQPQHF.